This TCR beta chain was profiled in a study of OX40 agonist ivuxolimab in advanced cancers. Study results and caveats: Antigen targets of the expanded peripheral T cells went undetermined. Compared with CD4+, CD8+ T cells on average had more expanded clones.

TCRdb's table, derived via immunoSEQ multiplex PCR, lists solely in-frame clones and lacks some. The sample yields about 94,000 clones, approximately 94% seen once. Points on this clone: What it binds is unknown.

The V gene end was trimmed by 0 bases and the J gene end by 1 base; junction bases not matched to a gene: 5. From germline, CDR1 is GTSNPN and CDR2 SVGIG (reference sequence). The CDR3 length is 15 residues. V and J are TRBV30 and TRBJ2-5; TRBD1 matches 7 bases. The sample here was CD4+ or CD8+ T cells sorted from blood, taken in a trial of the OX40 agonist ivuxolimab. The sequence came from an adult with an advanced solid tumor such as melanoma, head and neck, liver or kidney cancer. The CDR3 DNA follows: TGTGCCTGGAGTGTTTTCGGACAGGCCCAAGAGACCCAGTACTTC. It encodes CAWSVFGQAQETQYF.